This T cell receptor beta chain was identified in a study of blood T cell repertoires in COVID-19. TCRdb keeps only in-frame clones here, not all; method: immunoSEQ multiplex PCR. Of 110,000 to 150,000 clones listed, around 82% are singletons. Per the germline V gene, CDR1 is KGHSY and CDR2 is FQNENV. The ends lost 4 bases at V and 2 bases at J; junction bases unmatched: 3. The CDR3 contains 14 residues. The chain couples TRBV16 to TRBJ1-1; 8 bases map to TRBD1. This TCR was recovered from a human donor in a cohort sampled during active COVID-19. The sample comprised peripheral blood. CDR3 region: CASSRTGRNTEAFF. The CDR3 coding sequence is TGTGCCAGCAGCCGGACAGGGCGAAACACTGAAGCTTTCTTT.